Sequencing of this T cell receptor (beta chain) was carried out in a study of blood T cell repertoires in COVID-19. Individuals in the exposed group had encountered a COVID-19 case within 2 weeks preceding study entry. The method was immunoSEQ multiplex PCR; TCRdb's version includes in-frame clones alone and lacks a portion of them. The sample carries 150,000 or so clones, approximately 90% recorded once. This sequence was found in a woman in her 40s who had been exposed to COVID-19. The sequenced sample consisted of PBMCs or T cells enriched from blood (not recorded which).

DNA of the CDR3: TGTGCCAGCAGGACAGCGCTGAACACTGAAGCTTTCTTT. As protein: CASRTALNTEAFF. The chain couples TRBV6-5 to TRBJ1-1, with D possibly being TRBD1 (5 bases). The V gene's germline CDR1 is MNHEY and CDR2 SVGAGI. There are 13 residues in the CDR3. V lost 6 bases, J lost 0 bases, and 8 bases lay in between.